These 2 T cell receptor beta chains came from one sample sequenced in a study of blood T cell repertoires in COVID-19. Libraries were prepared by immunoSEQ multiplex PCR; TCRdb keeps only in-frame clonotypes and omits some of them. The sample contains about 190,000 clones, around 90% of which appear only once. The sample consisted of peripheral blood. The receptors shown here come from a man in his fifties or sixties with acute or convalescent COVID-19.

V gene TRBV12-3 or TRBV12-4 combines with J gene TRBJ1-1; TRBD1 matches 8 bases. This CDR3 spans 13 amino acids. V shed 6 bases, J shed 5 bases, and the junction held 5 bases outside the gene matches. CDR3 amino acids: CASRWTGFTEAFF. In DNA form, the CDR3 reads TGTGCCAGCAGATGGACAGGGTTTACTGAAGCTTTCTTT.

CDR3 DNA sequence: TGCAGCGTTGGGGACTTAGCGGGAGAAAGGGGAGATACGCAGTATTTT. Translation gives CSVGDLAGERGDTQYF. This rearrangement joins TRBV29-1 to TRBJ2-3, with 9 bases identical to TRBD2. Germline assignment: CDR1 SQVTM and CDR2 ANQGSEA. The CDR3 totals 16 residues. After removal of 4 bases from V and 5 bases from J, the junction contained 13 bases not matched to a gene.